The present TCR beta chain was sequenced within a study of PD-L1 blockade in urothelial cancer. Here immunoSEQ multiplex PCR was the method, and the copy in TCRdb shows in-frame clones only, minus some. The sample has fewer than 65,000 clones, 75% to 85% seen once. CDR1 LGHNA and CDR2 YSLEER come from the germline V gene. Germline trimming cut 4 bases from V and 1 base from J; bases unmatched to any gene: 17. The CDR3 is 21 amino acids. The time point is: pretreatment peripheral blood. The source is a man between 65 and 79 years old with urothelial cancer. Here the sequenced sample was PBMCs, taken around atezolizumab (anti-PD-L1) treatment. V gene TRBV4-3 combines with J gene TRBJ2-1, with 12 positions matching TRBD2. The CDR3 reads CASSLYNPGLAGQRSYNEQFF. CDR3 DNA: TGCGCCAGCAGCCTTTACAATCCGGGACTAGCGGGCCAGAGATCCTACAATGAGCAGTTCTTC.